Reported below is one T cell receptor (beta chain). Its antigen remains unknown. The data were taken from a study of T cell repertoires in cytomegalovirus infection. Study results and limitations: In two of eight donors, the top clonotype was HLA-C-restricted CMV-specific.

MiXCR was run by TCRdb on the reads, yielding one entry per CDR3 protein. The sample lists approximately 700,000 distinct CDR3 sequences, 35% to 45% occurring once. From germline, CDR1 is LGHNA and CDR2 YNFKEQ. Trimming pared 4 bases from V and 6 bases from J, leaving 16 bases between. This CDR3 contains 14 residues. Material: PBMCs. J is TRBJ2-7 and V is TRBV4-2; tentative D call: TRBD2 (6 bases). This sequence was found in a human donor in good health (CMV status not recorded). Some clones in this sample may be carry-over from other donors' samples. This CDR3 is CASSPPGTGGEQYF. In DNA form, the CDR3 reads TGTGCCAGCAGCCCCCCCGGGACTGGAGGCGAGCAGTACTTC.